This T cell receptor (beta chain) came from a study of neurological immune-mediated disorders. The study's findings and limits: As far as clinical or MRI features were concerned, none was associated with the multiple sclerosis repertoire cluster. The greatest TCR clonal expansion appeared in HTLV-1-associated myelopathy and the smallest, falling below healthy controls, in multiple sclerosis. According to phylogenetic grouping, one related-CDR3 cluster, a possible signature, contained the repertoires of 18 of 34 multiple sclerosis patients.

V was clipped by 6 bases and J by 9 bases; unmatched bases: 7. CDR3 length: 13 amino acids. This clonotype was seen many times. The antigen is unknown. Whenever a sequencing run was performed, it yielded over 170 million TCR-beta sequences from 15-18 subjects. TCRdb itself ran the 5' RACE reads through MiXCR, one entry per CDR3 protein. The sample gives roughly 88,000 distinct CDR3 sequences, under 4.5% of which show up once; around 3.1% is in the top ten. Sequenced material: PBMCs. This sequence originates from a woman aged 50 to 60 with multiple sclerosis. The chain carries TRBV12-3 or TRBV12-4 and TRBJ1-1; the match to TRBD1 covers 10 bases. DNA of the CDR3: TGTGCCAGCAGGGACAGGGGGGTGGAGCAAGCTTTCTTT. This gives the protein CASRDRGVEQAFF.